This T cell receptor beta chain was observed in a study of cytomegalovirus exposure and HLA in healthy donors. Study overall: Researchers found that roughly 81% of almost 400 genotyped donors fell within the Caucasian-associated ancestry cluster.

This clone appeared once. PCR was performed using 60 Vbeta and 13 Jbeta primers. Assay used: immunoSEQ multiplex PCR; TCRdb lists only in-frame clones, some missing. The repertoire holds about 160,000 clones, with around 88% as singletons. J was trimmed by 3 bases and V by 1 base; bases with no gene match: 3. The CDR3 extends over 14 amino acids. In germline, CDR1 is SGHRS, CDR2 YFSETQ. J is TRBJ2-5 and V is TRBV5-1, with TRBD2 matching 7 bases. The clonotype was recovered from a woman aged 18-35 years in good health and CMV-seronegative. Sequenced: PBMCs. CDR3 bases: TGCGCCAGCAGCTTGCGCGGGAGCAAAGAGACCCAGTACTTC. Protein sequence: CASSLRGSKETQYF.